The TCR beta chain described here comes from a study of blood T cell repertoires in COVID-19. In the study overall: Acute and convalescent COVID-19 specimens originated in the United States, Italy and Spain.

TCRdb keeps only in-frame clones here, not all; method: immunoSEQ multiplex PCR. The table includes about 260,000 clones, about nine tenths detected once. Recruitment covered about 25 US areas and drew participants whose ages spanned roughly 18 to 100 years. Participants' reported clinical history set cohort assignment. This clone was recorded once. Sequencing input: PBMCs or T cells enriched from blood (not recorded which). The receptor comes from a woman in her forties or fifties who had recovered from COVID-19.

CDR3 nucleotide sequence: TGTGCCACCAGTGATCCCAGGGTGGGACAGCAAGAGACCCAGTACTTC. Translated: CATSDPRVGQQETQYF. V and J are TRBV24-1 and TRBJ2-5; 7 bases align to TRBD1. Trimming took 3 bases from V and 2 from J; bases not matched to a gene: 8. The germline gives CDR1 KGHDR, CDR2 SFDVKD. The length of the CDR3 is 16 residues.